Reported below is one T cell receptor (beta chain). The CDR3 length is 14 residues. V shed 0 bases and J shed 2 bases, with 7 bases lying between them. CDR1 SGDLS and CDR2 YYNGEE come from the germline V gene. Per the original methods: Amplified reference gene primers provided the basis for estimating nucleated cell counts. The method was immunoSEQ multiplex PCR; TCRdb's version includes in-frame clones alone and lacks a portion of them. From that table come the V and J calls and clone size; the DNA was used to work out D and trimming. The sample holds roughly 200,000 clones; less than 90% are singletons and the top ten take about 10%. Seattle's enrolled individuals joined amid active infection and were then monitored longitudinally. This entry belongs to a study of blood T cell repertoires in COVID-19. About the research overall: The origin of the acute and convalescent COVID-19 samples was the United States, Italy and Spain.

Input material: peripheral blood. The chain couples TRBV9 to TRBJ2-3; D uncertain. This clonotype originated in a woman aged 80 or older with COVID-19, enrolled during active disease. The DNA for the CDR3 is TGTGCCAGCAGCGTAGGGGCACCCACAGATACGCAGTATTTT. It codes for CASSVGAPTDTQYF. Filled out from reference TRBV9 and TRBJ2-3, the complete variable domain reads DSGVTQTPKHLITATGQRVTLRCSPRSGDLSVYWYQQSLDQGLQFLIQYYNGEERAKGNILERFSAQQFPDLHSELNLSSLELGDSALYFCASSVGAPTDTQYFGPGTRLTVL.